What follows are 20 T cell receptor beta chains derived from one specimen sequenced in a study of T cell repertoires in cytomegalovirus infection. Their antigens remain unidentified. TCRdb processed the reads anew with MiXCR; each CDR3 protein has one entry. The sample has 20,000 or so distinct CDR3 sequences, approximately 22% seen once. The input for sequencing was CD8+ T cells from cultured PBMCs, taken from culture after CMV antigen stimulation. These receptors all come from a human donor in good health (CMV status not recorded). Some clones in this sample may be carry-over from other donors' samples.

This clonotype was observed many times. The DNA of the CDR3 is TGTGCCAGCAGCGACGGACAGGTGTGGAATTCACCCCTCCACTTT. This sequence encodes CASSDGQVWNSPLHF. The rearrangement uses TRBV5-4 and TRBJ1-6, with TRBD1 matching over 7 bases. Trimming at V came to 4 bases and at J to 7 bases, leaving 8 bases not matched to a gene. The CDR3 is made up of 15 amino acids. Germline loops: CDR1 SGHNT, CDR2 YYREEE (reference sequence).

This clonotype has a handful of counts. The chain carries TRBV6-2 or TRBV6-3 and TRBJ2-2; a weak D match, TRBD2 (5 bases). There are 13 residues in the CDR3. V was trimmed by 6 bases and J by 6 bases, leaving 11 bases between them. CDR1 is MNHEY, CDR2 SVGEGT, per germline. The CDR3 reads CASSLLVPGELFF. In DNA, the CDR3 is TGTGCCAGCAGCCTACTAGTCCCCGGGGAGCTGTTTTTT.

This chain links TRBV6-5 with TRBJ2-2; D ambiguous. This CDR3 is 14 amino acids long. V gave up 0 bases and J gave up 5 bases, with 7 bases separating them. Germline values: CDR1 MNHEY, CDR2 SVGAGI. This chain's CDR3 is CASSYSLITGELFF. The CDR3, as DNA: TGTGCCAGCAGTTACTCTTTGATTACCGGGGAGCTGTTTTTT.

V gene TRBV12-3 or TRBV12-4 combines with J gene TRBJ1-6, with TRBD1 as a possible D gene (5 bases). The CDR3 is 15 residues long. The germline V and J ends were trimmed by 6 bases and 5 bases, with 14 bases remaining between them. CDR3 nucleotides: TGTGCCAGCAGCCCTCAGGGAGGCGATAATTCACCCCTCCACTTT. Residues: CASSPQGGDNSPLHF.

The table lists this clonotype with a few counts. This rearrangement joins TRBV19 to TRBJ2-7; TRBD1 matches 7 bases. This CDR3 comprises 15 residues. Germline CDR1 LNHDA, CDR2 SQIVND (reference sequence). The junction had 11 bases not matched to a gene; V was cut back by 6 bases and J by 3 bases. This chain's CDR3 is CASSPSFGTVYEQYF. The CDR3 bases are TGTGCCAGTAGCCCATCTTTCGGGACAGTCTACGAGCAGTACTTC. The entire variable domain, with the rest obtained from reference TRBV19 and TRBJ2-7, is as follows: DGGITQSPKYLFRKEGQNVTLSCEQNLNHDAMYWYRQDPGQGLRLIYYSQIVNDFQKGDIAEGYSVSREKKESFPLTVTSAQKNPTAFYLCASSPSFGTVYEQYFGPGTRLTVT.

The chain uses TRBV9 and TRBJ2-7; 9 bases align to TRBD2. This CDR3 spans 16 amino acids. The germline V gene has CDR1 SGDLS and CDR2 YYNGEE. J gave up 5 bases and V 0 bases, and 9 bases lay outside the gene matches. The CDR3: CASSVGILAGGNEQYF. The DNA of the CDR3 is TGTGCCAGCAGCGTAGGGATACTAGCGGGTGGAAACGAGCAGTACTTC.

The J gene is TRBJ1-4, the V gene TRBV2; 10 nucleotides match TRBD1. The CDR3 runs 14 residues. Germline V CDR1 and CDR2: SNHLY, FYNNEI. V shed 4 bases, J shed 8 bases, and the junction held 4 bases outside the gene matches. The CDR3 region is CASSADRGREKLFF. In DNA form, the CDR3 reads TGTGCCAGCAGTGCGGACAGGGGGAGAGAAAAACTGTTTTTT. Filled out from reference TRBV2 and TRBJ1-4, the complete variable domain reads EPEVTQTPSHQVTQMGQEVILRCVPISNHLYFYWYRQILGQKVEFLVSFYNNEISEKSEIFDDQFSVERPDGSNFTLKIRSTKLEDSAMYFCASSADRGREKLFFGSGTQLSVL.

At least ten counts were recorded for this clonotype. The chain links TRBV12-3 or TRBV12-4 to TRBJ1-3; TRBD1 aligns across 7 bases. The ends lost 6 bases at V and 6 bases at J; junction bases unmatched: 11. This CDR3 is 15 amino acids long. CDR3 sequence: CASRHQDRVENTIYF. As DNA, the CDR3 is TGTGCCAGCAGGCACCAAGACAGGGTCGAAAACACCATATATTTT.

This clonotype was observed a handful of times. The chain combines TRBV12-5 with TRBJ2-2; D may be TRBD1 (5 bases). The germline V gene has CDR1 LGHNT and CDR2 FRNRAP. The CDR3 covers 17 residues. Trimming took 6 bases from V and 3 from J, leaving 20 bases between them. DNA for the CDR3: TGTGCTAGTGGCTTTTATGCCCAGGGCCGGGACACCGGGGAGCTGTTTTTT. Translation gives CASGFYAQGRDTGELFF.

The rearrangement uses TRBV12-3 or TRBV12-4 and TRBJ1-3; D uncertain. Trimming cost V 5 bases and J 1 base, with 9 bases left between them. This CDR3 region has 14 residues. CDR3 protein: CASSPLDSGNTIYF. The CDR3 DNA reads as TGTGCCAGCAGTCCTTTAGATTCTGGAAACACCATATATTTT.

This clonotype was detected only a few times. This chain joins TRBV6-1 and TRBJ1-1; 7 nucleotides match TRBD1. Germline V gives CDR1 MNHNS, CDR2 SASEGT. CDR3 length equals 17 residues. The V and J ends lost 6 bases and 4 bases, in that order; junction bases with no gene match: 17. The CDR3 coding sequence is TGTGCCAGCAGGTTAAAAGGGACAGCCCCTGGTGGCACTGAAGCTTTCTTT. Its translation is CASRLKGTAPGGTEAFF.

This clonotype occurred once. This chain joins TRBV19 and TRBJ2-1; no reliable D call. CDR3 length: 12 amino acids. The V gene lost 10 bases and the J gene lost 3 bases, with 10 bases spanning the gap. Germline CDR1 is LNHDA and CDR2 is SQIVND (reference sequence). The CDR3 DNA reads TGTGCCACCTCCCCCAGCTACAATGAGCAGTTCTTC. Protein product: CATSPSYNEQFF. Drawing the rest from reference TRBV19 and TRBJ2-1, the complete variable domain is DGGITQSPKYLFRKEGQNVTLSCEQNLNHDAMYWYRQDPGQGLRLIYYSQIVNDFQKGDIAEGYSVSREKKESFPLTVTSAQKNPTAFYLCATSPSYNEQFFGPGTRLTVL.

The CDR3 region is CASSPGQGADTQYF. The CDR3 DNA follows: TGTGCCAGCAGCCCCGGGCAGGGGGCAGATACGCAGTATTTT. The rearrangement uses TRBV7-9 and TRBJ2-3, with 7 bases lining up with TRBD1. V lost 5 bases to trimming and J lost 4 bases; unmatched junction nucleotides: 6. The CDR3 loop spans 14 amino acids. Germline CDR1 and CDR2: SEHNR and FQNEAQ (reference sequence). Full variable domain (remainder filled in from reference TRBV7-9 and TRBJ2-3): DTGVSQNPRHKITKRGQNVTFRCDPISEHNRLYWYRQTLGQGPEFLTYFQNEAQLEKSRLLSDRFSAERPKGSFSTLEIQRTEQGDSAMYLCASSPGQGADTQYFGPGTRLTVL.

This clonotype was detected many times. This chain links TRBV7-2 with TRBJ1-1; TRBD1 aligns across 7 bases. The CDR3 has 16 residues. V lost 5 bases and J lost 8; bases outside the gene matches: 17. Germline V gene data show CDR1 as SGHTA and CDR2 as FQGNSA. CDR3: CASSADPSMTGNEAFF. The CDR3, as DNA: TGTGCCAGCAGCGCCGACCCCTCTATGACAGGGAACGAAGCTTTCTTT.

The gene calls are TRBV3-1 and TRBJ1-1; D is unresolved. The germline V and J ends were trimmed by 0 bases and 4 bases, with 12 bases remaining between them. Germline CDR1 LGHDT, CDR2 YNNKEL (reference sequence). The CDR3 is 15 amino acids. This CDR3 reads CASSQDPVLGTEAFF. For the CDR3, the DNA is TGTGCCAGCAGCCAAGATCCGGTGCTCGGCACTGAAGCTTTCTTT.

The table lists this clonotype with a few counts. The chain links TRBV7-8 to TRBJ1-6; TRBD1 is a possible D gene (5 bases). The V gene's germline CDR1 is SGHVS and CDR2 FQNEAQ. The CDR3 spans 15 residues. The V gene lost 0 bases and the J gene lost 11 bases, with 14 bases spanning the gap. The CDR3 spells CASSLAQAAIPPLHF. The DNA for the CDR3 is TGTGCCAGCAGCTTAGCACAGGCAGCAATTCCACCCCTCCACTTT.

This clonotype has more than one count but fewer than ten. This chain uses TRBV6-5 with TRBJ2-5, with D hard to call. CDR1 and CDR2 (germline): MNHEY, SVGAGI. V lost 0 bases, J lost 2 bases, and 7 bases lay in between. CDR3 size: 14 residues. The CDR3, as DNA: TGTGCCAGCAGTTACTCGATCGTTCAAGAGACCCAGTACTTC. It specifies CASSYSIVQETQYF.

This chain joins TRBV4-3 and TRBJ2-1; no clear D gene. The V and J ends lost 1 base and 6 bases respectively, with 7 bases between them. The germline V gene has CDR1 LGHNA and CDR2 YSLEER. This CDR3 region has 13 residues. CDR3 in DNA: TGCGCCAGCAGCCAAGGGGATCTCAATGAGCAGTTCTTC. Protein: CASSQGDLNEQFF.

This clonotype has ten or more counts. V usage is TRBV7-6 and J usage is TRBJ1-1, with D unclear. V was clipped by 0 bases and J by 3 bases, with 5 bases between them. This CDR3 spans 13 amino acids. Germline assignment: CDR1 SGHVS and CDR2 FNYEAQ. The CDR3: CASSLALYTEAFF. The CDR3 nucleotides read TGTGCCAGCAGCTTAGCGCTTTACACTGAAGCTTTCTTT.

The chain combines TRBV27 with TRBJ2-7, with TRBD2 identical over 7 bases. The CDR3 is made up of 15 amino acids. V shed 10 bases, J shed 2 bases, and the junction held 14 bases outside the gene matches. Germline V gene sequence: CDR1 MNHEY, CDR2 SMNVEV (reference sequence). In nucleotides, the CDR3 is TGTGCCAACTCCTTGGGGGGGAGCACACCCTACGAGCAGTACTTC. This translates into CANSLGGSTPYEQYF.